The TCR beta chain under discussion was sequenced for a study of shared clonotypes between healthy human individuals. Naive-designated CD8 cells lacked CD45RO, were positively enriched for CCR7, and omitted terminally differentiated effector memory CD45RA+ cells. Findings and limits, study-wide: Some clonotypes were shared by all four sorted-subset donors, while others were not shared. The non-shared ones had lower generation probabilities than the shared ones.

Profiled with immunoSEQ multiplex PCR; TCRdb holds only in-frame clones, not every one. Seen here are some 630,000 clones, roughly 95% observed once, and the top ten hold less than 0.13%. Regarding this clone: The antigen remains undetermined. This sample includes further DNA sequences coding for the same CDR3.

The clonotype comes from a woman in her twenties or thirties in good health. Source material: naive CD8+ T cells sorted from blood.

The CDR3 sequence is CASGGTDTQYF. CDR3 bases: TGTGCCAGCGGGGGCACAGATACGCAGTATTTT. The chain uses TRBV28 and TRBJ2-3; no firm D call. From germline, CDR1 is MDHEN and CDR2 SYDVKM. The CDR3 spans 11 residues. The ends were cut back, 8 bases at V and 1 base at J, with 4 bases in the middle. Looking up the rest from reference TRBV28 and TRBJ2-3 gives the full variable domain: DVKVTQSSRYLVKRTGEKVFLECVQDMDHENMFWYRQDPGLGLRLIYFSYDVKMKEKGDIPEGYSVSREKKERFSLILESASTNQTSMYLCASGGTDTQYFGPGTRLTVL.